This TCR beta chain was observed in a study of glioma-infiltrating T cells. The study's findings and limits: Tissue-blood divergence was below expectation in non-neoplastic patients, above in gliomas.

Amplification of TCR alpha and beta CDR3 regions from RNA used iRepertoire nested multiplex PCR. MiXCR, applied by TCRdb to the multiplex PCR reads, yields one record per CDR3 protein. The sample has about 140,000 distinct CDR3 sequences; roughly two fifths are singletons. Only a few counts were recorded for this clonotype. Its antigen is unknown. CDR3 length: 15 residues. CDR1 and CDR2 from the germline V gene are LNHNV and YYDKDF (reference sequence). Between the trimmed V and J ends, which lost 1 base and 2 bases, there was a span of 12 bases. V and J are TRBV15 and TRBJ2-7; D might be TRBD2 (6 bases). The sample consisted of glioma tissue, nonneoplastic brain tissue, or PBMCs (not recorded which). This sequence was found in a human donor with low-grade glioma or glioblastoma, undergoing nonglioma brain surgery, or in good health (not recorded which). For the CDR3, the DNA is TGTGCCACCAGCAGAGCCACGGGGGTTACCTACGAGCAGTACTTC. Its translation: CATSRATGVTYEQYF.